This T cell receptor beta chain was identified in a study of T cells in Graves' hyperthyroidism and ophthalmopathy. About the research overall: Once the initial diagnosis was made, peripheral blood was obtained before any treatment. Study outcomes and limitations: Among thyroid clonotypes expanded above 0.001, most also appeared in blood.

Every diagnosis used clinical symptoms, serum thyroxine and TRAb, thyroid ultrasound and orbital computed tomography. PBMCs stemmed from less than 13 ml fresh peripheral blood. Amplification of TCR beta CDR3 regions used RNA as the template. Primed by the HTBI set, a first-round RT-PCR was run on the TCR CDR3. TCRdb passed the multiplex PCR reads through MiXCR, listing each CDR3 protein once. Among under 250,000 distinct CDR3 sequences, approximately 25% were seen once, and the ten largest hold about a third. V lost 0 bases, J lost 5 bases, and 8 bases lay in between. The CDR3 spans 13 residues. In germline, CDR1 is GTSNPN, CDR2 SVGIG (reference sequence). This clonotype was seen repeatedly, ten times or more. The target antigen is unknown.

The chain joins TRBV30 to TRBJ1-5; D not certain. This clonotype originated in a woman aged 40-49 years with Graves' ophthalmopathy. Sequencing used blood. CDR3 nucleotide sequence: TGTGCCTGGAGTGTAGACGGGGATCAGCCCCAGCATTTT. It translates to CAWSVDGDQPQHF.